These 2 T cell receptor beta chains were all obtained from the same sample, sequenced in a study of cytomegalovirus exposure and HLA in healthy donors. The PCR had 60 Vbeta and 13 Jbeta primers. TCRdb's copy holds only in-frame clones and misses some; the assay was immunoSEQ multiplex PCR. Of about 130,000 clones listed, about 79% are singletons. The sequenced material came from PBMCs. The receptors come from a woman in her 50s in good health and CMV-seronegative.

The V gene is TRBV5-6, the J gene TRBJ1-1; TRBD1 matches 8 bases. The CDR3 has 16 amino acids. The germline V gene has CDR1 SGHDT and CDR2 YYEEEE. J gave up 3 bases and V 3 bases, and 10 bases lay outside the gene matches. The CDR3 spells CASSSPLDRDHTEAFF. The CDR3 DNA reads TGTGCCAGCAGCTCTCCCTTGGACAGGGATCACACTGAAGCTTTCTTT.

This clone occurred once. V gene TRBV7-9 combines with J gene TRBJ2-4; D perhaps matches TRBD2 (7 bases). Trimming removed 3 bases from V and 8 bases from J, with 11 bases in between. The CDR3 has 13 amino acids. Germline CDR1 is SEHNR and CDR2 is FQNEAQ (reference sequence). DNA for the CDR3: TGTGCCAGCAGCTTTCAGGGGAGGGACATTCAGTACTTC. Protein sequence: CASSFQGRDIQYF. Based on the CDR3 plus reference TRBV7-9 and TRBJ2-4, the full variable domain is DTGVSQNPRHKITKRGQNVTFRCDPISEHNRLYWYRQTLGQGPEFLTYFQNEAQLEKSRLLSDRFSAERPKGSFSTLEIQRTEQGDSAMYLCASSFQGRDIQYFGAGTRLSVL.